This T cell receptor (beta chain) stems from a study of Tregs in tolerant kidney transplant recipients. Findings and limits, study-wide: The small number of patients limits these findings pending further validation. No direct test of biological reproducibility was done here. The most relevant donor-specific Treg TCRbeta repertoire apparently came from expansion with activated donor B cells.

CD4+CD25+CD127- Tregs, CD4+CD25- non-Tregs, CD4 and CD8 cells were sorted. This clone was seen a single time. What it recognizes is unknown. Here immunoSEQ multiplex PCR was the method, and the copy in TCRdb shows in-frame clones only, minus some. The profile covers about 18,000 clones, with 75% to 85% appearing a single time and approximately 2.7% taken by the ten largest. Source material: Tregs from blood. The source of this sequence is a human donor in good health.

The CDR3 loop is CASSQDETDPGGYTF. The CDR3 DNA reads TGCGCCAGCAGCCAAGATGAAACCGACCCCGGGGGCTACACCTTC. This chain joins TRBV4-1 and TRBJ1-2, with D uncertain. Per germline, CDR1 MGHRA and CDR2 YSYEKL. Trimming pared 0 bases from V and 8 bases from J, leaving 16 bases between. The CDR3 runs 15 residues.